This T cell receptor beta chain was documented in a study of cytomegalovirus exposure and HLA in healthy donors. The CDR3 runs 14 residues. Germline lookup yields CDR1 LNHDA and CDR2 SQIVND (reference sequence). V lost 3 bases to trimming and J lost 4 bases; unmatched junction nucleotides: 5. TCRdb's table, derived via immunoSEQ multiplex PCR, lists solely in-frame clones and lacks some. The repertoire has about 64,000 clones, 85% to 95% of them found once; the top ten carry about 6%. The receptor was derived from a woman aged 18-35 years in good health and CMV-seropositive. The J gene is TRBJ1-2, the V gene TRBV19, with 7 positions matching TRBD1. Sequencing was performed on PBMCs. The CDR3 sequence: CASSMTGWVYGYTF. The CDR3 nucleotides are TGTGCCAGTAGTATGACAGGGTGGGTCTATGGCTACACCTTC.